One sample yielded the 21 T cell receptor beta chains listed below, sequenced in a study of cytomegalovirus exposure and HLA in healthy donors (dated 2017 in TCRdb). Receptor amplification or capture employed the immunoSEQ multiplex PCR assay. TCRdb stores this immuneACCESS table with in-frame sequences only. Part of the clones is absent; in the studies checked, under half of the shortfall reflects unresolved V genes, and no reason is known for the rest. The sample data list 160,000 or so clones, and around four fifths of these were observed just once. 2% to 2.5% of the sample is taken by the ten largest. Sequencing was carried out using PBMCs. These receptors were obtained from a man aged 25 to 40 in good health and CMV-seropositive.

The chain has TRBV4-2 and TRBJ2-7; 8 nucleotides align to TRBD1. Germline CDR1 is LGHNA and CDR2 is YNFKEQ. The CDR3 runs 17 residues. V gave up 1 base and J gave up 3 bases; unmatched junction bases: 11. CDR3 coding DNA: TGTGCCAGCAGCCAAGCTTGGGGGACAGGTTCTTTCTACGAGCAGTACTTC. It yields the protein CASSQAWGTGSFYEQYF.

In DNA, the CDR3 is TGTGCCAGCAGCGTAGCTAAAGCTAATGAGCAGTTCTTC. Translating it yields CASSVAKANEQFF. The chain joins TRBV9 to TRBJ2-1, with D unresolved. V gave up 0 bases and J gave up 7 bases, with 8 bases separating them. The CDR3 is 13 residues long. Germline CDR1 and CDR2: SGDLS and YYNGEE.

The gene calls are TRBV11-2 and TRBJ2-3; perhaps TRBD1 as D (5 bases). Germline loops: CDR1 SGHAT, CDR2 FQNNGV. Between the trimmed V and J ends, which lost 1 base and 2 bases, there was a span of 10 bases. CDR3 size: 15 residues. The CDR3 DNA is TGTGCCAGCAGCTTAGCAGGGCCCTTCACAGATACGCAGTATTTT. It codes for CASSLAGPFTDTQYF.

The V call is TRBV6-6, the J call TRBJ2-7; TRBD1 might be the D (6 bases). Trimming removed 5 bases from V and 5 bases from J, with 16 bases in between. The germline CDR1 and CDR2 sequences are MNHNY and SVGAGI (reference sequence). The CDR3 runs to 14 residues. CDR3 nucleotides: TGTGCCAGCAGTCACAGGGCTTGGGCGGACGAGCAGTACTTC. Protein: CASSHRAWADEQYF.

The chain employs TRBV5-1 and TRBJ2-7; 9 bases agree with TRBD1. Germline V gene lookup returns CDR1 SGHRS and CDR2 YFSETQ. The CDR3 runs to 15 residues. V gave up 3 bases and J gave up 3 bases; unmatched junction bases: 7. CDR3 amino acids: CASSSSGTGYYEQYF. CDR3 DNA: TGCGCCAGCAGCTCATCCGGGACAGGGTACTACGAGCAGTACTTC.

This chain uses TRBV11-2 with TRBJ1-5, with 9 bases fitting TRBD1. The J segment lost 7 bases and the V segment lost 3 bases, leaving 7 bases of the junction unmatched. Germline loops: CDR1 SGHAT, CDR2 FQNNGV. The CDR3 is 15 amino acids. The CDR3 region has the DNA TGTGCCAGCAGCTTGGACAGGGGAACCGGACAGCCCCAGCATTTT. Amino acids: CASSLDRGTGQPQHF.

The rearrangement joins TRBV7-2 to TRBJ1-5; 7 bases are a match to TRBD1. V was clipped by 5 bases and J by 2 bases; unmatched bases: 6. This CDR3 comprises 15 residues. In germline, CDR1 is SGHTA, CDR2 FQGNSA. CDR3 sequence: CASSTTGEGNQPQHF. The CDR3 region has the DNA TGTGCCAGCAGCACCACAGGGGAAGGCAATCAGCCCCAGCATTTT.

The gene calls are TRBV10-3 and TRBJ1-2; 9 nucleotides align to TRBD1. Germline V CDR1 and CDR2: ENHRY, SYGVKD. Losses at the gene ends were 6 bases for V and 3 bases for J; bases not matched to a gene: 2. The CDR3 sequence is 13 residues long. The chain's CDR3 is CAIRRQGDYGYTF. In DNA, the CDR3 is TGTGCCATCAGACGACAGGGGGACTATGGCTACACCTTC.

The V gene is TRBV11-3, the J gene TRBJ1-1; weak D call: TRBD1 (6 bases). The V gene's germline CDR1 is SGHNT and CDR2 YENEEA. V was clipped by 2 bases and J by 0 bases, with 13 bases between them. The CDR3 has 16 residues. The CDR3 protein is CASSLRSGQMNTEAFF. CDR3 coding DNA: TGTGCCAGCAGCTTACGGTCTGGACAGATGAACACTGAAGCTTTCTTT.

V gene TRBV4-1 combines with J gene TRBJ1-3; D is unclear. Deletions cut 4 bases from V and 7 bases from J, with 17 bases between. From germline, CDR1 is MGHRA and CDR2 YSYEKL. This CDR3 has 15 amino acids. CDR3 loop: CASSPNFGVRNTIYF. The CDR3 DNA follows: TGCGCCAGCAGCCCCAACTTCGGGGTAAGGAACACCATATATTTT.

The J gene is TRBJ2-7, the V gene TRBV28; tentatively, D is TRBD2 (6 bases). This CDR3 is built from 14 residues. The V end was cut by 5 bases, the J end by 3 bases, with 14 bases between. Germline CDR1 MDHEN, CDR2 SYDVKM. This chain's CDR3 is CASSTTSFSYEQYF. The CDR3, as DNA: TGTGCCAGCAGTACGACTAGTTTCAGCTACGAGCAGTACTTC.

The CDR3 loop reads CASSLGGGINYGYTF. For the CDR3, the DNA is TGTGCCAGCAGCTTGGGCGGAGGGATTAACTATGGCTACACCTTC. The genes are TRBV5-6 and TRBJ1-2; D gene ambiguous. This CDR3 spans 15 amino acids. Trimming shortened V by 0 bases and J by 1 base, and 10 bases separated the two germline ends. CDR1 and CDR2 from the germline V gene are SGHDT and YYEEEE.

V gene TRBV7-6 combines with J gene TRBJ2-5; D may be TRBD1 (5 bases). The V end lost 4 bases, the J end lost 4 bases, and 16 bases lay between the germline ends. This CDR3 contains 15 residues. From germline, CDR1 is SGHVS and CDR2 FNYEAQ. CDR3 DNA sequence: TGTGCCAGCAGCTACAATACAGGTGTGAGAGAGACCCAGTACTTC. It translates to CASSYNTGVRETQYF.

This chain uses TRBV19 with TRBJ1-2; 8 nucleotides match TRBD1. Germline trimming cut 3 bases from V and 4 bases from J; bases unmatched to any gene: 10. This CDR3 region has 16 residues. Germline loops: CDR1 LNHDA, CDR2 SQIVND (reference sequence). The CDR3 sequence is CASSMPDRGRRYGYTF. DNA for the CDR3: TGTGCCAGTAGTATGCCAGACAGGGGCCGCCGCTATGGCTACACCTTC. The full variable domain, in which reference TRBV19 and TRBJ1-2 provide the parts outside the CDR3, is DGGITQSPKYLFRKEGQNVTLSCEQNLNHDAMYWYRQDPGQGLRLIYYSQIVNDFQKGDIAEGYSVSREKKESFPLTVTSAQKNPTAFYLCASSMPDRGRRYGYTFGSGTRLTVV.

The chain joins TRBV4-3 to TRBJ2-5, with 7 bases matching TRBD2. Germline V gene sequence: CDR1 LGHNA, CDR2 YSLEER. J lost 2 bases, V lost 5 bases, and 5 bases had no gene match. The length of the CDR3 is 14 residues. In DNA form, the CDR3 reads TGCGCCAGCAGCAGCGGGGTCCAACAAGAGACCCAGTACTTC. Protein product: CASSSGVQQETQYF.

CDR3 protein: CAWSALRASSGANVLTF. CDR3 nucleotide sequence: TGTGCCTGGAGCGCTCTCAGGGCCTCCTCTGGGGCCAACGTCCTGACTTTC. The chain carries TRBV30 and TRBJ2-6, with D perhaps TRBD1 (5 bases). Germline V lookup: CDR1 GTSNPN, CDR2 SVGIG (reference sequence). This CDR3 has 17 amino acids. V lost 3 bases and J lost 0, with 15 bases in between.

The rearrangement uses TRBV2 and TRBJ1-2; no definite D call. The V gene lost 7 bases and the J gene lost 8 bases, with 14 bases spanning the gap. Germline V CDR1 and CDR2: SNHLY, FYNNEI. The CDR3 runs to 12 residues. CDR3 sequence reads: CASTTTGSGYTF. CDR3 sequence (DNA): TGTGCCAGCACTACCACGGGGAGCGGCTACACCTTC.

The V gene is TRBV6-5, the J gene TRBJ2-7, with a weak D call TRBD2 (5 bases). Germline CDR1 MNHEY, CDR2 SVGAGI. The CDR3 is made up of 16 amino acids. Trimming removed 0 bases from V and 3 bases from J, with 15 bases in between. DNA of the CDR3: TGTGCCAGCAGTTACTCGTTAGGTGGAGGCTTCTACGAGCAGTACTTC. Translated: CASSYSLGGGFYEQYF.

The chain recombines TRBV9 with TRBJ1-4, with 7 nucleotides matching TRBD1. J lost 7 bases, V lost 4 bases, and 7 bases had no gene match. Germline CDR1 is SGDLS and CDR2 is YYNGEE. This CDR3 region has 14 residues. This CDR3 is CASSRRGQGEKLFF. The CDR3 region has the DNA TGTGCCAGCAGCCGGAGGGGGCAGGGTGAAAAACTGTTTTTT. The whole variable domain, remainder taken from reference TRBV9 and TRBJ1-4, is DSGVTQTPKHLITATGQRVTLRCSPRSGDLSVYWYQQSLDQGLQFLIQYYNGEERAKGNILERFSAQQFPDLHSELNLSSLELGDSALYFCASSRRGQGEKLFFGSGTQLSVL.

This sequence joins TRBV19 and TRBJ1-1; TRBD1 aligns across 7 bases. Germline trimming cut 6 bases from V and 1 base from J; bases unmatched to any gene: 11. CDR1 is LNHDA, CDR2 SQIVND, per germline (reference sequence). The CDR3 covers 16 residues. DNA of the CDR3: TGTGCCAGTAGACTGGGACAGTCCCTTAGGAACACTGAAGCTTTCTTT. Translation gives CASRLGQSLRNTEAFF. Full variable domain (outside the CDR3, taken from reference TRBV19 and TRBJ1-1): DGGITQSPKYLFRKEGQNVTLSCEQNLNHDAMYWYRQDPGQGLRLIYYSQIVNDFQKGDIAEGYSVSREKKESFPLTVTSAQKNPTAFYLCASRLGQSLRNTEAFFGQGTRLTVV.

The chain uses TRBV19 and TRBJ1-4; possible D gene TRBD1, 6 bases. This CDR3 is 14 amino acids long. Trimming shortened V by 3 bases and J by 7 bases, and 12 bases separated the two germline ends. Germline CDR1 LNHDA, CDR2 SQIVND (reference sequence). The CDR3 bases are TGTGCCAGTAGTATCGGGACACTACCTGAAAAACTGTTTTTT. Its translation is CASSIGTLPEKLFF.